This T cell receptor beta chain was sequenced for a study of cytotoxic CD8 clonotypes in ibrutinib-treated CLL. At the level of the study: By median roughly 62 months, about twelve had progressed and roughly 15 stayed remitted; responses had been 2 complete and 24 partial. Study conclusions and caveats: Measured clonality at baseline was greater than in age-matched healthy donors and tracked with circulating CD8+ T-cell counts.

Profiled with immunoSEQ multiplex PCR; TCRdb holds only in-frame clones, not every one. Here the sample spans some 30,000 clones, about 75% being singletons. Germline-derived CDR1 and CDR2 are SGHKS and YYEKEE (reference sequence). With 0 bases removed from V and 8 bases from J, the gap between germline ends came to 8 bases. The CDR3 length is 12 residues. This clone came up a few times. Its antigen is still unknown. The TCR originated in a human donor with chronic lymphocytic leukemia. The material sequenced was PBMCs, taken after 36 months of ibrutinib treatment. V and J are TRBV5-5 and TRBJ1-2; no clear D. CDR3 nucleotides: TGTGCCAGCAGCTTGGTACCTACCGGCTACACCTTC. Translating it yields CASSLVPTGYTF.